Detailed here is one T cell receptor beta chain. The antigen remains undetermined. This entry comes from a study of cytomegalovirus exposure and HLA in healthy donors. About the study: In terms of ancestry, the Caucasian-associated cluster contained 80% to 90% of the 300 to 400 genotyped donors.

General observations from the study: High sensitivity and specificity were reportedly achieved when the classifier diagnosed cytomegalovirus status. CMV serostatus alone was available as immune exposure information.

13 Jbeta primers and 60 Vbeta primers were used for the PCR. Measured with immunoSEQ multiplex PCR; TCRdb has only the in-frame clones, and not every one. The data show 90,000 to 130,000 clones, more than 70% seen once. Healthy people donating bone marrow made up the donors. The CDR3 covers 15 residues. Losses at the gene ends were 5 bases for V and 3 bases for J; bases not matched to a gene: 3. Germline lookup yields CDR1 SSHAT and CDR2 FNYEAQ (reference sequence). V gene TRBV7-7 combines with J gene TRBJ2-3; the match to TRBD2 covers 12 bases. This TCR came from a woman aged 55-70 years in good health and CMV-seropositive. The sequenced material came from PBMCs. The CDR3 DNA is TGTGCCAGCAGCCAGGGGACTAGCGGGACAGATACGCAGTATTTT. As protein: CASSQGTSGTDTQYF.